Listed below are T cell receptor beta chains from one sample, sequenced in a study of T cell responses to AZD1222 COVID-19 vaccine. Repertoires were generated with immunoSEQ multiplex PCR, while TCRdb's copy carries only in-frame clones and drops some. The table has just under 75,000 clones, around three quarters seen once. The sequenced sample was peripheral blood, obtained 28 days after the second AZD1222 dose. The receptor set was obtained from an adult who received the AZD1222 COVID-19 vaccine. Each CDR3 is given with its conserved first and last residue. Each record gives: D gene, clone size, V gene, J gene, CDR3 protein, CDR3 DNA. The D gene is left open where the match is weak. Clone size appears in some rows only: once, few, many, or a class for an expanded clone.

NA	few	TRBV9	TRBJ1-1	CASSVGSGQGNTEAFF	TGTGCCAGCAGCGTAGGTTCGGGACAAGGGAACACTGAAGCTTTCTTT
NA	NA	TRBV7-3	TRBJ2-2	CASSTPGGGSTGELFF	TGTGCCAGCAGCACCCCAGGGGGAGGTTCCACCGGGGAGCTGTTTTTT
NA	NA	TRBV28	TRBJ1-1	CASSLFGQANTEAFF	TGTGCCAGCAGTTTATTCGGGCAGGCTAACACTGAAGCTTTCTTT
TRBD1	NA	TRBV6-5	TRBJ2-7	CASSSRTTGNYEQYF	TGTGCCAGCAGTTCTCGAACGACAGGGAACTACGAGCAGTACTTC
NA	NA	TRBV20-1	TRBJ2-7	CSASWVTPYEQYF	TGCAGTGCTAGTTGGGTTACACCCTACGAGCAGTACTTC
NA	once	TRBV5-1	TRBJ1-3	CASSPLGDSGNTIYF	TGCGCCAGCAGCCCCCTTGGAGACTCTGGAAACACCATATATTTT
TRBD1	few	TRBV7-9	TRBJ1-1	CASSNRGGDTEAFF	TGTGCCAGCAGTAACAGGGGAGGAGACACTGAAGCTTTCTTT
NA	NA	TRBV3-1/TRBV3-2	TRBJ1-4	CASSQQGGEKLFF	TGTGCCAGCAGTCAACAGGGAGGGGAAAAACTGTTTTTT
TRBD2	NA	TRBV7-9	TRBJ2-1	CASSKGTSPAHEQFF	TGTGCCAGCAGCAAGGGGACTAGCCCCGCCCATGAGCAGTTCTTC
NA	NA	TRBV4-2	TRBJ1-6	CASSQAYNSPLHF	TGTGCCAGCAGCCAAGCATATAATTCACCCCTCCACTTT
TRBD1	NA	TRBV28	TRBJ1-1	CASSPRDRGRAGDTEAFF	TGTGCCAGCAGTCCCCGGGACAGGGGGCGGGCCGGGGACACTGAAGCTTTCTTT
TRBD1	NA	TRBV28	TRBJ1-6	CASSYTGATRKPLHF	TGTGCCAGCAGTTACACAGGGGCCACAAGGAAGCCCCTCCACTTT
NA	NA	TRBV11-2	TRBJ2-7	CASSFMAEQYF	TGTGCCAGCAGCTTTATGGCCGAGCAGTACTTC
NA	NA	TRBV27	TRBJ2-2	CASSLRQGWDTGELFF	TGTGCCAGCAGTTTACGGCAGGGGTGGGACACCGGGGAGCTGTTTTTT
TRBD2	NA	TRBV7-9	TRBJ2-2	CASSTPSERGGPLGELFF	TGTGCCAGCAGCACCCCGTCCGAGCGGGGGGGGCCTTTGGGGGAGCTGTTTTTT
NA	NA	TRBV7-8	TRBJ2-1	CASSIRSLASNEQFF	TGTGCCAGCAGCATCAGAAGTCTAGCTTCCAATGAGCAGTTCTTC
NA	once	TRBV7-3	TRBJ1-1	CASSSVLAENTEAFF	TGTGCCAGCAGCTCCGTCCTGGCAGAGAACACTGAAGCTTTCTTT
TRBD2	NA	TRBV7-9	TRBJ2-1	CASSGEAGWGYNEQFF	TGTGCCAGCAGCGGAGAAGCGGGGTGGGGTTACAATGAGCAGTTCTTC